A single sample gave rise to the 3 T cell receptor beta chains below, sequenced in a study of PD-1 blockade in classical Hodgkin lymphoma. Measured with immunoSEQ multiplex PCR; TCRdb has only the in-frame clones, and not every one. Here the sample spans more than 50,000 clones, about nine tenths being singletons. All trial patients relapsed after autologous stem cell transplantation. The sequences come from peripheral blood mononuclear cells (PBMCs), collected at baseline. The receptors shown here come from a human donor with classical Hodgkin lymphoma.

V and J are TRBV13 and TRBJ2-3; TRBD1 is a possible D gene (6 bases). CDR3 length: 16 amino acids. Germline V gene lookup returns CDR1 PRHDT and CDR2 FYEKMQ (reference sequence). With 3 bases removed from V and 6 bases from J, the gap between germline ends came to 19 bases. CDR3 region: CASSFSTLQGTDTQYF. The CDR3 nucleotides read TGTGCCAGCAGCTTTAGCACCCTACAGGGAACGGATACGCAGTATTTT.

The rearrangement uses TRBV4-2 and TRBJ1-2; D gene unclear. Looked up from germline, CDR1 is LGHNA and CDR2 is YNFKEQ. Trimming removed 1 base from V and 3 bases from J, with 9 bases in between. The CDR3 consists of 14 residues. CDR3 DNA sequence: TGTGCCAGCAGCCAAGTGGGCAGCGACTATGGCTACACCTTC. Its translation: CASSQVGSDYGYTF.

The V and J genes are TRBV7-2 and TRBJ2-4; D is unresolved. CDR1 is SGHTA, CDR2 FQGNSA, per germline. Trimming took 0 bases from V and 6 from J, leaving 9 bases between them. The CDR3 runs to 14 residues. Here the CDR3 DNA reads TGTGCCAGCAGCTTAGCACTGAGTGGAAACATTCAGTACTTC. It specifies CASSLALSGNIQYF.